The 21 T cell receptor beta chains reported below all come from one sample, sequenced in a study of blood T cell repertoires in COVID-19. Repertoires were generated with immunoSEQ multiplex PCR, while TCRdb's copy carries only in-frame clones and drops some. The sample carries tens of thousands of clones, 88% recorded once. Sequencing was done on a sample of peripheral blood. The receptor set was obtained from a human donor in a cohort sampled during active COVID-19.

The chain carries TRBV11-2 and TRBJ2-1; 13 bases align to TRBD2. This CDR3 comprises 17 residues. Germline-derived CDR1 and CDR2 are SGHAT and FQNNGV. The V segment lost 2 bases and the J segment 3 bases; nucleotides outside the gene matches: 4. CDR3 in DNA: TGTGCCAGCAGCTTATTGGGACTAGCGGGAAACTACAATGAGCAGTTCTTC. Its translation: CASSLLGLAGNYNEQFF.

The gene calls are TRBV27 and TRBJ1-2; D gene ambiguous. V dropped 5 bases and J dropped 7 bases, with 11 bases sitting between them. Germline values: CDR1 MNHEY, CDR2 SMNVEV (reference sequence). The CDR3 has 12 residues. CDR3 sequence: CASSRGYGGYTF. DNA for the CDR3: TGTGCCAGCAGTCGAGGGTACGGTGGCTACACCTTC.

The V and J genes are TRBV5-5 and TRBJ1-5, with D possibly matching TRBD1 (6 bases). Germline-derived CDR1 and CDR2 are SGHKS and YYEKEE (reference sequence). V lost 4 bases, J lost 3 bases, and 17 bases lay in between. The CDR3 spans 16 residues. The CDR3 region is CASSGGAGWYNQPQHF. The CDR3 DNA reads as TGTGCCAGCAGCGGGGGCGCAGGGTGGTACAATCAGCCCCAGCATTTT.

This chain uses TRBV30 with TRBJ1-1, with D perhaps matching TRBD1 (6 bases). The CDR3 totals 15 residues. Trimming removed 2 bases from V and 7 bases from J, with 20 bases in between. The germline V gene has CDR1 GTSNPN and CDR2 SVGIG (reference sequence). The CDR3 spells CAWSYPRQALFEAFF. For the CDR3, the DNA is TGTGCCTGGAGTTACCCGAGACAGGCTCTCTTTGAAGCTTTCTTT. The entire variable domain, with the rest obtained from reference TRBV30 and TRBJ1-1, is as follows: SQTIHQWPATLVQPVGSPLSLECTVEGTSNPNLYWYRQAAGRGLQLLFYSVGIGQISSEVPQNLSASRPQDRQFILSSKKLLLSDSGFYLCAWSYPRQALFEAFFGQGTRLTVV.

The chain is built from TRBV1 and TRBJ2-6; the DNA was not used to check the table's D call, TRBD1. TRBV1 is given as a pseudogene. The CDR3 spans 18 residues. The CDR3 DNA follows: TGCACCAGCAGAAGGGGGCCCGGGACCCCTTCTGGGGCCAACGTCCTGACTTTC. Protein product: CTSRRGPGTPSGANVLTF.

V gene TRBV3-1 (or the pseudogene TRBV3-2) combines with J gene TRBJ2-3; 8 positions agree with TRBD2. V shed 4 bases, J shed 2 bases, and the junction held 5 bases outside the gene matches. Per the germline V gene, CDR1 is LGHDT and CDR2 is YNNKEL (reference sequence). The CDR3 totals 15 residues. In nucleotides, the CDR3 is TGTGCCAGCAGCCTCGGTAGCGGGGCCACAGATACGCAGTATTTT. It is translated as CASSLGSGATDTQYF.

This CDR3 reads CAISFSQQETQYF. CDR3 DNA: TGTGCCATCAGTTTTTCGCAGCAAGAGACCCAGTACTTC. The chain is built from TRBV10-3 and TRBJ2-5; D gene ambiguous. The CDR3 loop spans 13 amino acids. CDR1 and CDR2 (germline): ENHRY, SYGVKD. V lost 5 bases and J 2 bases, leaving 9 bases between the germline ends.

The gene calls are TRBV2 and TRBJ1-1; unclear D gene. Trimming left V 7 bases short and J 5 bases short, with 17 bases between. Germline CDR1 and CDR2: SNHLY and FYNNEI. The CDR3 has 14 residues. CDR3 in DNA: TGTGCCAGCAACCTACTAGAGGCAGCGACTGAAGCTTTCTTT. This gives the protein CASNLLEAATEAFF.

This clone appeared once. The chain is built from TRBV6-2 or TRBV6-3 and TRBJ2-1, with D possibly being TRBD2 (6 bases). With 2 bases removed from V and 6 bases from J, the gap between germline ends came to 11 bases. Germline V lookup: CDR1 MNHEY, CDR2 SVGEGT. The CDR3 runs to 14 residues. CDR3 sequence: CASSYEVGGNEQFF. CDR3 nucleotides: TGTGCCAGCAGTTACGAGGTCGGGGGCAATGAGCAGTTCTTC.

This clone was seen just once. The chain joins TRBV2 to TRBJ2-1; tentatively, D is TRBD1 (6 bases). The CDR3 extends over 14 amino acids. Between the trimmed V and J ends, which lost 8 bases and 7 bases, there was a span of 18 bases. CDR1 and CDR2 from the germline V gene are SNHLY and FYNNEI. The CDR3 region has the DNA TGTGCCAGCGACGGTGGGGGCGGACCTAATGAGCAGTTCTTC. Residues: CASDGGGGPNEQFF.

This clone was observed a single time. This rearrangement joins TRBV12-3 or TRBV12-4 to TRBJ2-1; no clear D. There are 13 residues in the CDR3. V lost 4 bases and J lost 9, with 13 bases in between. The CDR3 bases are TGTGCCAGCAGTTCTCTACGGTCGGGTGAGCAGTTCTTC. It specifies CASSSLRSGEQFF.

The V gene is TRBV7-9, the J gene TRBJ1-2; D is unresolved. Germline CDR1 is SEHNR and CDR2 is FQNEAQ (reference sequence). Deletions cut 5 bases from V and 4 bases from J, with 14 bases between. The CDR3 runs to 14 residues. The CDR3 loop is CASSPTQPIYGYTF. The CDR3 coding sequence is TGTGCCAGCAGCCCCACACAGCCAATCTATGGCTACACCTTC.

A single count supports this clone. This chain links TRBV6-5 with TRBJ1-4; D ambiguous. The V gene's germline CDR1 is MNHEY and CDR2 SVGAGI. This CDR3 comprises 12 residues. The V gene lost 5 bases and the J gene lost 8 bases, with 9 bases spanning the gap. CDR3 loop: CASSMVREKLFF. The CDR3, as DNA: TGTGCCAGCAGTATGGTACGGGAAAAACTGTTTTTT.

The rearrangement links TRBV27 to TRBJ2-1, with D possibly TRBD2 on 5 matching bases. Germline V gives CDR1 MNHEY, CDR2 SMNVEV (reference sequence). CDR3 length: 16 amino acids. The V end lost 3 bases, the J end lost 4 bases, and 16 bases lay between the germline ends. DNA for the CDR3: TGTGCCAGCAGTTTTAGCCGGGAATACTCTTACAATGAGCAGTTCTTC. Protein sequence: CASSFSREYSYNEQFF.

This chain joins TRBV6-5 and TRBJ2-2; 10 nucleotides agree with TRBD1. This CDR3 region has 15 residues. Trimming took 5 bases from V and 3 from J; bases not matched to a gene: 3. Germline CDR1 and CDR2: MNHEY and SVGAGI. The CDR3 DNA sequence: TGTGCCAGCAGTACCGGGACAGGGGACACCGGGGAGCTGTTTTTT. This sequence encodes CASSTGTGDTGELFF.

V and J are TRBV13 and TRBJ2-1, with 11 bases lining up with TRBD2. J was trimmed by 3 bases and V by 5 bases; bases with no gene match: 3. Germline V gives CDR1 PRHDT, CDR2 FYEKMQ (reference sequence). The CDR3 is 15 amino acids. DNA of the CDR3: TGTGCCAGCAGCCCCGGGACTAGCGGCTACAATGAGCAGTTCTTC. The encoded protein is CASSPGTSGYNEQFF.

This chain connects TRBV29-1 to TRBJ1-2, with 11 bases fitting TRBD1. Per germline, CDR1 SQVTM and CDR2 ANQGSEA. Trimming at V came to 5 bases and at J to 8 bases, leaving 10 bases not matched to a gene. The CDR3 runs to 14 residues. Here the CDR3 DNA reads TGCAGCGTTCCCGCGGGGCGGACAGGGGGCGGCTACACCTTC. Residues: CSVPAGRTGGGYTF.

The chain joins TRBV6-5 to TRBJ1-4; weak D call: TRBD1 (5 bases). The CDR3 has 14 amino acids. The germline V and J ends were trimmed by 6 bases and 0 bases, with 8 bases remaining between them. Germline CDR1 is MNHEY and CDR2 is SVGAGI. The chain's CDR3 is CASRDTATNEKLFF. CDR3 nucleotides: TGTGCCAGCAGGGACACTGCAACTAATGAAAAACTGTTTTTT.

This clone was picked up one time. The chain couples TRBV5-6 to TRBJ2-3; weak D call: TRBD1 (5 bases). Per germline, CDR1 SGHDT and CDR2 YYEEEE. The CDR3 extends over 15 amino acids. Trimming cost V 0 bases and J 2 bases, with 10 bases left between them. Written as DNA, the CDR3 is TGTGCCAGCAGCTTGGCCGATGGGGCCACAGATACGCAGTATTTT. It codes for CASSLADGATDTQYF. Supplemented by reference TRBV5-6 and TRBJ2-3, the full variable domain reads DAGVTQSPTHLIKTRGQQVTLRCSPKSGHDTVSWYQQALGQGPQFIFQYYEEEERQRGNFPDRFSGHQFPNYSSELNVNALLLGDSALYLCASSLADGATDTQYFGPGTRLTVL.

V usage is TRBV27 and J usage is TRBJ1-4; the D gene is possibly TRBD1 (6 bases). The germline V and J ends were trimmed by 4 bases and 6 bases, with 18 bases remaining between them. The V gene's germline CDR1 is MNHEY and CDR2 SMNVEV (reference sequence). The CDR3 is 16 residues long. The CDR3 DNA follows: TGTGCCAGCAGTTCTTATTTTGGGGGCGACGATGAAAAACTGTTTTTT. Its protein product is CASSSYFGGDDEKLFF.

This clone has just one count. The rearrangement uses TRBV7-9 and TRBJ2-1, with TRBD2 matching 13 bases. The CDR3 consists of 17 residues. Germline loops: CDR1 SEHNR, CDR2 FQNEAQ (reference sequence). Unmatched junction bases numbered 9, after V lost 5 bases and J lost 5 bases. The CDR3 region is CASSPRLAGGYDNEQFF. Here the CDR3 DNA reads TGTGCCAGCAGCCCCCGACTAGCGGGGGGTTACGACAATGAGCAGTTCTTC.